The rows below give T cell receptor beta chains drawn from one sample of a study of T cell repertoires in cytomegalovirus infection. Each CDR3 protein gets one entry after TCRdb re-called the reads with MiXCR. The table shows around 180,000 distinct CDR3 sequences, with roughly 20% occurring only once. Sequencing was carried out using PBMCs. Receptor source: a human donor in good health (CMV status not recorded). Some clones in this sample may be carry-over from other donors' samples. The CDR3 runs from the conserved cysteine through the conserved F or W. A D gene is named only where the DNA matches it firmly. A row's size may be missing; if present it is once, few, many or a size class.

>TRBV5-1|.|.|TRBJ1-1
CASNPDGGNEAFF
TGCGCCAGCAACCCCGACGGGGGGAATGAAGCTTTCTTT
>TRBV7-2|many|.|TRBJ1-2
CASSLAVNYGYTF
TGTGCCAGCAGCCTTGCGGTGAACTATGGCTACACCTTC
>TRBV30|few|.|TRBJ2-7
CAWSRLSYEQYF
TGTGCCTGGAGTAGACTATCCTACGAGCAGTACTTC
>TRBV11-2|.|.|TRBJ2-2
CASRKEGVRAGELFF
TGTGCCAGCAGGAAAGAGGGAGTTCGCGCCGGGGAGCTGTTTTTT
>TRBV5-1|.|.|TRBJ1-1
CASSTGTLTAAFF
TGCGCCAGCAGCACTGGGACGCTCACAGCTGCTTTCTTT
>TRBV7-9|few|.|TRBJ1-1
CASSLEGITEAFF
TGTGCCAGCAGCTTAGAAGGGATCACTGAAGCTTTCTTT
>TRBV12-3/TRBV12-4|few|.|TRBJ2-7
CASSLASGYYEQYF
TGTGCCAGCAGTTTAGCTAGCGGATACTACGAGCAGTACTTC
>TRBV5-5|many|.|TRBJ2-7
CASNVPGGPLEQYF
TGTGCCAGCAACGTCCCTGGGGGGCCTCTCGAGCAGTACTTC
>TRBV25-1|few|.|TRBJ1-6
CARQGNNSPLHF
TGTGCCAGACAGGGTAACAATTCACCCCTCCACTTT
>TRBV28|few|TRBD2|TRBJ2-3
CASSPGTSGLGTDTQYF
TGTGCCAGCAGTCCTGGGACTAGCGGGTTAGGGACAGATACGCAGTATTTT
>TRBV4-1|few|.|TRBJ2-7
CASSALTGVAYEQYF
TGCGCCAGCAGCGCCCTCACGGGAGTGGCTTACGAGCAGTACTTC
>TRBV13|few|.|TRBJ1-4
CASSLSLAGEKLFF
TGTGCCAGCAGCTTATCGTTGGCGGGCGAAAAACTGTTTTTT
>TRBV4-3|.|.|TRBJ2-3
CASSQAGDLTDTQYF
TGCGCCAGCAGCCAAGCGGGGGACCTCACAGATACGCAGTATTTT
>TRBV20-1|.|TRBD2|TRBJ2-1
CSARGTSRSYNEQFF
TGCAGTGCTAGAGGGACTAGCAGGAGTTACAATGAGCAGTTCTTC
>TRBV5-4|.|TRBD1|TRBJ1-1
CASSQGQGRRNTEAFF
TGTGCCAGCAGCCAGGGACAGGGGAGGAGGAACACTGAAGCTTTCTTT
>TRBV29-1|few|TRBD2|TRBJ2-7
CSARPGGRSYEQYF
TGCAGCGCCCGACCGGGGGGACGGAGCTACGAGCAGTACTTC
>TRBV5-6|.|.|TRBJ2-5
CASSFVSGETQYF
TGTGCCAGCAGCTTTGTTAGCGGAGAGACCCAGTACTTC
>TRBV19|few|.|TRBJ2-1
CASSRGVGAMGNEQFF
TGTGCCAGTAGCCGGGGGGTGGGGGCTATGGGCAATGAGCAGTTCTTC
>TRBV12-3/TRBV12-4|many|.|TRBJ1-6
CASRNTGGANSPLHF
TGTGCCAGCAGAAATACGGGGGGCGCTAATTCACCCCTCCACTTT
>TRBV7-6|.|TRBD2|TRBJ2-3
CASSPLAGDTDTQYF
TGTGCCAGCAGCCCCCTTGCGGGGGACACAGATACGCAGTATTTT
>TRBV4-1|many|.|TRBJ1-4
CASSQATFFTNEKLFF
TGCGCCAGCAGCCAAGCAACGTTTTTTACTAATGAAAAACTGTTTTTT
>TRBV19|few|.|TRBJ2-1
CASSRGGGRYNEQFF
TGTGCCAGTAGTAGAGGTGGAGGTAGGTACAATGAGCAGTTCTTC
>TRBV12-3/TRBV12-4|once|.|TRBJ2-1
CASSFGQSYEQFF
TGTGCCAGCAGTTTTGGGCAGTCATATGAGCAGTTCTTC
>TRBV19|.|TRBD1|TRBJ2-4
CASTDRGDIQYF
TGTGCCAGTACGGACAGGGGGGACATTCAGTACTTC
>TRBV12-3/TRBV12-4|many|.|TRBJ2-2
CASRTVSDTGELFF
TGTGCCAGCAGGACAGTCTCTGACACCGGGGAGCTGTTTTTT
>TRBV12-3/TRBV12-4|.|.|TRBJ2-5
CASGYETQYF
TGTGCCAGCGGATATGAGACCCAGTACTTC
>TRBV7-8|.|TRBD1|TRBJ2-5
CASSFGTGRSQETQYF
TGTGCCAGCAGCTTTGGGACAGGGCGATCCCAAGAGACCCAGTACTTC
>TRBV12-5|few|.|TRBJ1-6
CASGFPGHSPLHF
TGTGCTAGTGGTTTCCCAGGCCATTCACCCCTCCACTTT
>TRBV7-9|.|TRBD1|TRBJ1-1
CASSPTDRLNTEAFF
TGTGCCAGCAGCCCCACGGACAGGTTGAACACTGAAGCTTTCTTT
>TRBV20-1|.|.|TRBJ2-3
CSARDSQGITDTQYF
TGCAGTGCTAGAGATTCGCAGGGGATCACAGATACGCAGTATTTT
>TRBV29-1|few|TRBD2|TRBJ2-2
CSVERGGSRGGELFF
TGCAGCGTTGAAAGGGGCGGGAGTCGGGGCGGGGAGCTGTTTTTT
>TRBV29-1|.|.|TRBJ2-7
CSVEVPGKTTGEQYF
TGCAGCGTTGAGGTTCCGGGAAAAACAACGGGAGAGCAGTACTTC
>TRBV11-1|.|.|TRBJ1-3
CASSLARTASGNTIYF
TGTGCCAGCAGCTTAGCGCGGACAGCCTCTGGAAACACCATATATTTT
>TRBV7-3|.|TRBD1|TRBJ1-1
CASSDWDSMNTEAFF
TGTGCCAGCAGCGATTGGGACAGCATGAACACTGAAGCTTTCTTT
>TRBV19|.|.|TRBJ2-5
CASSPTRVETQYF
TGTGCCAGTAGCCCGACTAGGGTAGAGACCCAGTACTTC
>TRBV20-1|few|.|TRBJ2-7
CSARETGLSPTLAQYF
TGCAGTGCTAGAGAAACTGGTCTTAGCCCTACCCTGGCGCAGTACTTC
>TRBV6-1|few|TRBD1|TRBJ1-1
CASRFTGGNTEAFF
TGTGCCAGCAGGTTCACAGGGGGGAACACTGAAGCTTTCTTT
>TRBV7-3|.|.|TRBJ1-2
CASSPRGDANYGYTF
TGTGCCAGCAGCCCGCGGGGGGACGCAAACTATGGCTACACCTTC
>TRBV7-2|many|.|TRBJ2-7
CASSQNIFYEQYF
TGTGCCAGCAGCCAAAACATTTTTTACGAGCAGTACTTC
>TRBV19|.|.|TRBJ1-5
CASSISPGTGGQPQHF
TGTGCCAGTAGTATCTCCCCGGGGACCGGTGGTCAGCCCCAGCATTTT
>TRBV6-5|many|TRBD2|TRBJ2-2
CASRISGANTGELFF
TGTGCCAGCAGGATTAGCGGGGCGAACACCGGGGAGCTGTTTTTT
>TRBV7-8|many|.|TRBJ2-1
CASSRGTAPLHEQFF
TGTGCCAGCAGCCGCGGGACAGCCCCTCTCCATGAGCAGTTCTTC
>TRBV3-1|.|.|TRBJ2-1
CASSLRRRRRTNSYNEQFF
TGTGCCAGCAGCCTCAGACGACGACGGCGGACGAACTCCTACAATGAGCAGTTCTTC
>TRBV6-6|few|TRBD2|TRBJ2-2
CASSRGLAADTGELFF
TGTGCCAGCAGTCGAGGACTAGCGGCGGACACCGGGGAGCTGTTTTTT
>TRBV7-2|few|.|TRBJ1-1
CASSRGERNEAFF
TGTGCCAGCAGCCGAGGGGAGCGAAATGAAGCTTTCTTT